This passage covers 15 T cell receptor beta chains from one sample sequenced in a study of T cell clones after liver transplantation. The repertoire was sequenced with immunoSEQ multiplex PCR; TCRdb's copy has only in-frame clones and lacks some. Counted here are around 100,000 clones, roughly four fifths occurring once; the ten biggest clones make up around 2.9%. Sequencing used CD4+ T cells from blood, obtained approximately 50 months after liver transplant. Source of these receptors: a human patient who received a liver transplant. Some T cells may be transferred from the graft donor.

The gene calls are TRBV18 and TRBJ1-2, with TRBD1 as a possible D gene (6 bases). Trimming stripped 6 bases from V and 6 bases from J, with 17 bases between. Germline V gene sequence: CDR1 KGHSH, CDR2 LQKENI. The CDR3 is made up of 14 amino acids. Written as DNA, the CDR3 is TGTGCCAGCTCCCGAGGGGGGGTAGAGGATGGCTACACCTTC. It codes for CASSRGGVEDGYTF.

The V gene is TRBV12-5, the J gene TRBJ1-6; D may be TRBD1 (5 bases). The CDR3 length is 17 residues. Trimming removed 6 bases at V and 3 bases at J, with 18 bases between. In germline, CDR1 is LGHNT, CDR2 FRNRAP. Here the CDR3 DNA reads TGTGCTAGTGGAACGTTCAGGGTTGGTAACTATAATTCACCCCTCCACTTT. It encodes CASGTFRVGNYNSPLHF.

This clone appeared a few times. This rearrangement joins TRBV5-4 to TRBJ2-1; a possible D gene is TRBD2 (6 bases). Between the trimmed V and J ends, which lost 7 bases and 9 bases, there was a span of 23 bases. This CDR3 is built from 15 residues. Germline V gene lookup returns CDR1 SGHNT and CDR2 YYREEE (reference sequence). CDR3 coding DNA: TGTGCCAGCCGTCGGGGGACTTCCGCGATAGTTGAGCAGTTCTTC. This gives the protein CASRRGTSAIVEQFF. The full variable domain, completed using reference TRBV5-4 and TRBJ2-1, is ETGVTQSPTHLIKTRGQQVTLRCSSQSGHNTVSWYQQALGQGPQFIFQYYREEENGRGNFPPRFSGLQFPNYSSELNVNALELDDSALYLCASRRGTSAIVEQFFGPGTRLTVL.

The chain carries TRBV14 and TRBJ1-4; 9 bases align to TRBD1. Germline CDR1 and CDR2: SGHDN and FVKESK. V lost 4 bases, J lost 3 bases, and 9 bases stayed unmatched. CDR3 size: 17 residues. The CDR3 region has the DNA TGTGCCAGCAGCCTTTGGGACAGGGAAGGAGCTAATGAAAAACTGTTTTTT. Its protein is CASSLWDREGANEKLFF.

V and J are TRBV5-6 and TRBJ2-1; D gene ambiguous. Looked up from germline, CDR1 is SGHDT and CDR2 is YYEEEE. The CDR3 loop spans 14 amino acids. Trimming stripped 0 bases from V and 3 bases from J, with 7 bases between. In nucleotides, the CDR3 is TGTGCCAGCAGCTTGGAGGTCAGCTACAATGAGCAGTTCTTC. Protein product: CASSLEVSYNEQFF.

This clone was recorded only once. CDR3 amino acids: CAWAFRGPSNQPQHF. In DNA, the CDR3 is TGTGCCTGGGCCTTTAGGGGGCCTAGCAATCAGCCCCAGCATTTT. The chain employs TRBV30 and TRBJ1-5; 7 nucleotides match TRBD1. J gave up 0 bases and V 5 bases, and 7 bases lay outside the gene matches. Germline loops: CDR1 GTSNPN, CDR2 SVGIG (reference sequence). The CDR3 is made up of 15 amino acids.

This clone was detected only once. The chain carries TRBV2 and TRBJ2-7; the match to TRBD2 covers 15 bases. CDR1 is SNHLY, CDR2 FYNNEI, per germline. Trimming took 7 bases from V and 4 from J; bases not matched to a gene: 2. The CDR3 is made up of 14 amino acids. CDR3 region: CASNGLAGGYEQYF. Here the CDR3 DNA reads TGTGCCAGCAATGGACTAGCGGGAGGGTACGAGCAGTACTTC.

The V gene is TRBV20-1, the J gene TRBJ1-3; D unresolved. Trimming cost V 3 bases and J 1 base, with 1 base left between them. Germline V gene sequence: CDR1 DFQATT, CDR2 SNEGSKA (reference sequence). The CDR3 loop spans 11 amino acids. CDR3: CSARSGNTIYF. The CDR3 DNA reads TGCAGTGCTAGGTCTGGAAACACCATATATTTT.

V usage is TRBV10-2 and J usage is TRBJ2-5; 8 bases fit TRBD2. With V trimmed by 6 bases and J by 2 bases, 11 bases remained unmatched. This CDR3 region has 16 residues. Per germline, CDR1 WSHSY and CDR2 SAAADI. The CDR3 loop reads CASSPSLAGLQETQYF. In nucleotides, the CDR3 is TGCGCCAGCAGCCCCTCTCTAGCGGGCCTGCAAGAGACCCAGTACTTC.

This rearrangement joins TRBV9 to TRBJ1-2; D is perhaps TRBD1 (6 bases). V gave up 0 bases and J gave up 0 bases, with 12 bases separating them. CDR1 and CDR2 from the germline V gene are SGDLS and YYNGEE. CDR3 size: 16 residues. DNA for the CDR3: TGTGCCAGCAGCGTAGTGGCAGGGGCATCTAACTATGGCTACACCTTC. It specifies CASSVVAGASNYGYTF.

This clone has ten or more counts. V and J are TRBV7-9 and TRBJ1-2; D is unclear. CDR3 length: 12 residues. Looked up from germline, CDR1 is SEHNR and CDR2 is FQNEAQ (reference sequence). Deletions cut 0 bases from V and 6 bases from J, with 5 bases between. CDR3 nucleotide sequence: TGTGCCAGCAGCTTAGCAGCGAATGGCTACACCTTC. As protein: CASSLAANGYTF.

This clone appeared a few times. V usage is TRBV7-2 and J usage is TRBJ1-1; weak D call: TRBD1 (6 bases). The CDR3 consists of 14 residues. Germline V lookup: CDR1 SGHTA, CDR2 FQGNSA. Trimming cost V 5 bases and J 6 bases, with 16 bases left between them. CDR3 protein: CASSTQQGMAEAFF. In DNA form, the CDR3 reads TGTGCCAGCAGCACCCAACAGGGTATGGCTGAAGCTTTCTTT. The full variable domain, with the rest looked up from reference TRBV7-2 and TRBJ1-1, is GAGVSQSPSNKVTEKGKDVELRCDPISGHTALYWYRQSLGQGLEFLIYFQGNSAPDKSGLPSDRFSAERTGGSVSTLTIQRTQQEDSAVYLCASSTQQGMAEAFFGQGTRLTVV.

The sample holds a few counts of this clone. This sequence joins TRBV7-2 and TRBJ2-7, with no clear D. Germline V gene data show CDR1 as SGHTA and CDR2 as FQGNSA. V was trimmed by 4 bases and J by 3 bases, leaving 13 bases between them. The CDR3 runs 14 residues. CDR3 nucleotide sequence: TGTGCCAGCAGCTCTAGAAGTGCGAGCTACGAGCAGTACTTC. This encodes CASSSRSASYEQYF.

The chain recombines TRBV28 with TRBJ1-3; no clear D. Looked up from germline, CDR1 is MDHEN and CDR2 is SYDVKM. V was shortened by 6 bases and J by 0 bases, with 9 bases between the two germline ends. The CDR3 is made up of 14 amino acids. CDR3 region: CASSYRSSGNTIYF. As DNA, the CDR3 is TGTGCCAGCAGCTACAGAAGCTCTGGAAACACCATATATTTT.

V is TRBV5-4 and J is TRBJ1-4; 8 nucleotides line up with TRBD1. V lost 2 bases to trimming and J lost 13 bases; unmatched junction nucleotides: 13. Germline V gene sequence: CDR1 SGHNT, CDR2 YYREEE (reference sequence). The CDR3 sequence is 15 residues long. CDR3 region: CASSFAGLQGAGLFF. The CDR3 nucleotides are TGTGCCAGCAGCTTCGCTGGGCTCCAGGGGGCTGGACTGTTTTTT.